The clone carrying this T cell receptor beta chain was seen just once. The source of the sample is a study of blood T cell repertoires in COVID-19. Study-wide context: Some COVID-19 samples were acute and others convalescent; all came from the United States, Italy and Spain. In each case, the material was cDNA or gDNA derived from T cells, B-cell-depleted T cells, or PBMCs.

As originally analysed: Researchers report that nucleated cell counts were estimated from reference gene primer amplification. Measured with immunoSEQ multiplex PCR; TCRdb has only the in-frame clones, and not every one. The DNA was the basis for D and trimming; V, J and clone size are from that table. Seen here are around 45,000 clones, roughly 80% observed once, and the top ten hold roughly a third. The CDR3 sequence is 14 residues long. The V gene end was trimmed by 3 bases and the J gene end by 8 bases; junction bases not matched to a gene: 5. Germline assignment: CDR1 LGHNA and CDR2 YSLEER. The gene calls are TRBV4-3 and TRBJ2-1; 9 bases are a match to TRBD2. Input material: peripheral blood. The clonotype comes from a woman of 80 years or more with acute or convalescent COVID-19. CDR3 sequence reads: CASSQGTSNDEQFF. CDR3 coding DNA: TGCGCCAGCAGCCAGGGGACTAGCAACGATGAGCAGTTCTTC.